This record looks at one T cell receptor beta chain sequence and its context. The table came from immunoSEQ multiplex PCR; TCRdb's copy has only in-frame clones and leaves some out. The table includes roughly 14,000 clones, about 80% detected once. Trimming removed 2 bases at V and 14 bases at J, with 10 bases between. The CDR3 runs to 11 residues. Per germline, CDR1 LGHDT and CDR2 YNNKEL (reference sequence). The entry originates in a study of blood T cell repertoires in COVID-19. The sequence was collected from a human donor in a cohort sampled during active COVID-19. Material: peripheral blood. The V call is TRBV3-1 (or the pseudogene TRBV3-2), the J call TRBJ1-3; D is unresolved. In DNA form, the CDR3 reads TGTGCCAGCAGCCAACCCGGGATTGTATATTTT. Residues: CASSQPGIVYF.